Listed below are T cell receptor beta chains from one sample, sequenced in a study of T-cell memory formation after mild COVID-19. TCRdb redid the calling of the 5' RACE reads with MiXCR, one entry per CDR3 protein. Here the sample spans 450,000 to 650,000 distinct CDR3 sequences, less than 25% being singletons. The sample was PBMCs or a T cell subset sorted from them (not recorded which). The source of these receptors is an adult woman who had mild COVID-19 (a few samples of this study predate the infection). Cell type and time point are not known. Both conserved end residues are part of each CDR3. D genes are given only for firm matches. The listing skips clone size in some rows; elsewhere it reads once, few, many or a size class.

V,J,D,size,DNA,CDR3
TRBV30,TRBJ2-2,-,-,TGTGCCTGGAGGGGACAACACACCGGGGAGCTGTTTTTT,CAWRGQHTGELFF
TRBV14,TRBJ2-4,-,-,TGTGCCAGCAGCCATGGTCAGACACAAGCCAAAAACATTCAGTACTTC,CASSHGQTQAKNIQYF
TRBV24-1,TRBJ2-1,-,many,TGTGCCACCAGTGTCGCGAGCAGCTCCTACAATGAGCAGTTCTTC,CATSVASSSYNEQFF
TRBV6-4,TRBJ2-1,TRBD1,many,TGTGCCAGCAGTGACTCGATTGGGGACAGGGGAATCGATGAGCAGTTCTTC,CASSDSIGDRGIDEQFF
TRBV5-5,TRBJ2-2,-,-,TGTGCCAGCAGCTTGGTCAGAAACACCGGGGAGCTGTTTTTT,CASSLVRNTGELFF
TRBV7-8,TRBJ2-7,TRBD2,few,TGTGCCAGCAGCTTGGATCGACTAGCCGGGGGCTACGAGCAGTACTTC,CASSLDRLAGGYEQYF
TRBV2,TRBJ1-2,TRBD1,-,TGTGCCAGCATAAAGGACAGGGGGTATGATGGCTACACCTTC,CASIKDRGYDGYTF
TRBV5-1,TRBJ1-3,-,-,TGCGCCAGCAGCTTCGACAGCTCCTCTGGAAACACCATATATTTT,CASSFDSSSGNTIYF
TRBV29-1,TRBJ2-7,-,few,TGCAGCGTTCGTCTCATTAGGGGCTCCTACGAGCAGTACTTC,CSVRLIRGSYEQYF
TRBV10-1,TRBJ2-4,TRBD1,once,TGCGCCAGCAGTGAGCGGGACAGCTTGTGGAACATTCAGTACTTC,CASSERDSLWNIQYF
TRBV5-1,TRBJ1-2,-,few,TGCGCCAGCAGCTTGGTTGGCAGCTTCGTCGGCGGCTATGGCTACACCTTC,CASSLVGSFVGGYGYTF
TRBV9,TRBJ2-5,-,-,TGTGCCAGCAGCGTAGGTGGTACCGAAGAGACCCAGTACTTC,CASSVGGTEETQYF
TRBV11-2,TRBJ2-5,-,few,TGTGCCAGCAGCTTAACGGACAGCGTTGCAGTGAAGACCCAGTACTTC,CASSLTDSVAVKTQYF
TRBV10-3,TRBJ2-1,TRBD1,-,TGTGCCATTTCAGGGACAGGGATCTCCTACAATGAGCAGTTCTTC,CAISGTGISYNEQFF
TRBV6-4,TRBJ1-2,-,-,TGTGCCAGCAGTGACGGAGACTATGGCTACACCTTC,CASSDGDYGYTF
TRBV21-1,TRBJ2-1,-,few,TGTGCCAGCAGCGAAAAAACCGACTTGAGCTCCTACAATGAGCAGTTCTTC,CASSEKTDLSSYNEQFF
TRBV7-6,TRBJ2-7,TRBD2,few,TGTGCCAGCAGCTTAGGCGGGGGGGATTCCTACGAGCAGTACTTC,CASSLGGGDSYEQYF
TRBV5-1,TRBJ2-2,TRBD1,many,TGCGCCAGCAGTTCAGGGGGTTCTGGCACCGGGGAGCTGTTTTTT,CASSSGGSGTGELFF
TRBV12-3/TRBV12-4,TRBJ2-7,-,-,TGTGCCAGCAAGGACTCAACAGGTGGCTCCTACGAGCAGTACTTC,CASKDSTGGSYEQYF
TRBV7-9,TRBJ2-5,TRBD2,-,TGTGCCAGCAGCGCCTCGAGGTCTAGCGGGAGGGAGACCCAGTACTTC,CASSASRSSGRETQYF
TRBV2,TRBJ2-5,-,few,TGTGCCAGCAGTCGGAGGGGGGGCCAAGAGACCCAGTACTTC,CASSRRGGQETQYF
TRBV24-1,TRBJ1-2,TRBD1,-,TGTGCCACCAGTGATTGGACAGGCCTCTATGGCTACACCTTC,CATSDWTGLYGYTF
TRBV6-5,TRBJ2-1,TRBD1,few,TGTGCCAGCAGATGGTACAGGGGCCGTTACAATGAGCAGTTCTTC,CASRWYRGRYNEQFF
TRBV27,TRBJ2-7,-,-,TGTGCCAGCAGTCAAACCGGGACCCTAGGCGAGCAGTACTTC,CASSQTGTLGEQYF
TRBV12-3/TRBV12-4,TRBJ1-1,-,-,TGTGCCAGCAGACGTGACAGGATCAACACTGAAGCTTTCTTT,CASRRDRINTEAFF
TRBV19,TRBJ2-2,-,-,TGTGCCAGTAGTATTGTAGGCACCAAGGGGGAGCTGTTTTTT,CASSIVGTKGELFF
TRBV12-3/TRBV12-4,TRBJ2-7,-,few,TGTGCCAGCAGTTTGTTAGGGGTGGCCTACGAGCAGTACTTC,CASSLLGVAYEQYF
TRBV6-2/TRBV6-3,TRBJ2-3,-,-,TGTGCCAGCAGGACCGACGGCTCTAGCACAGATACGCAGTATTTT,CASRTDGSSTDTQYF
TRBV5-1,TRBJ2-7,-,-,TGCGCCAGCAGCCAAGGAGGGGTAGGGTCCTACGAGCAGTACTTC,CASSQGGVGSYEQYF
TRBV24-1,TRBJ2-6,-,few,TGTGCCACCAGGGACAGCTCTGGGGCCAACGTCCTGACTTTC,CATRDSSGANVLTF
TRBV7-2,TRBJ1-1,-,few,TGTGCCAGCAGCCCCCTGGGGTGGGAGAGGCACACTGAAGCTTTCTTT,CASSPLGWERHTEAFF
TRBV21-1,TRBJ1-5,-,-,TGTGCCAGCAGCAACCCCACGCCAGGGAACAATCAGCCCCAGCATTTT,CASSNPTPGNNQPQHF
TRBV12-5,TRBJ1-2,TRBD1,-,TGTGCTAGTGCCCGGGTTGCAGGGGGGATCTATGGCTACACCTTC,CASARVAGGIYGYTF
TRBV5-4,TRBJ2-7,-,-,TGTGCCAGCAGCTTGATAGCTTCCTCCTACGAGCAGTACTTC,CASSLIASSYEQYF
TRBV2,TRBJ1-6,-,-,TGTGCCAGCAGGGGGGCCTTCCGAGACTCACCCCTCCACTTT,CASRGAFRDSPLHF
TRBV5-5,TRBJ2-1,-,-,TGTGCCAGCAACCAAGGGGACCAGGGATTAGGCTATGAGCAGTTCTTC,CASNQGDQGLGYEQFF
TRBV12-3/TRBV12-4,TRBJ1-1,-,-,TGTGCCAGCATTCTAGGGGCTTTGAACACTGAAGCTTTCTTT,CASILGALNTEAFF
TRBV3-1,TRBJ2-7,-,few,TGTGCCAGCAGCCAGTTGCGGAACTACGAGCAGTACTTC,CASSQLRNYEQYF
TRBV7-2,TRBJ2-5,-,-,TGTGCCAGCAGCTTAGAGCTCGGCCAAGAGACCCAGTACTTC,CASSLELGQETQYF
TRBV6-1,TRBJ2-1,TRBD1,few,TGTGCCAGCCTCCGGGACAGGCTTTACAATGAGCAGTTCTTC,CASLRDRLYNEQFF
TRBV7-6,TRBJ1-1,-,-,TGTGCCAGCAGCCCCGACCCCGCCATTGAAGCTTTCTTT,CASSPDPAIEAFF
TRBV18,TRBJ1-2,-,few,TGTGCCAGCTCACCCCCCCAGGGCTATGGCTACACCTTC,CASSPPQGYGYTF
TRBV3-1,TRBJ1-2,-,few,TGTGCCAGCAGCCAAGATGGTCGGGGATATAACTATGGCTACACCTTC,CASSQDGRGYNYGYTF
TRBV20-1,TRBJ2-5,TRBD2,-,TGCAGTGCTAGTAGCGGGAGGGGGGGGAAGACCCAGTACTTC,CSASSGRGGKTQYF
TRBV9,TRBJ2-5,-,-,TGTGCCAGCAGCTCCCGACCGGGTCTAAGGTGGGAGACCCAGTACTTC,CASSSRPGLRWETQYF
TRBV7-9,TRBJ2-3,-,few,TGTGCCAGCAGCTTAGAAGGCCCAAGGACGCAGTATTTT,CASSLEGPRTQYF
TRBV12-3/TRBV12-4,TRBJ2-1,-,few,TGTGCCAGCAGTGTGGACAGCCACAATGAGCAGTTCTTC,CASSVDSHNEQFF
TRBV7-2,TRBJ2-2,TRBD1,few,TGTGCCAGTACAGGGGGCTCCCGCCGCGCCGGGGAGCTGTTTTTT,CASTGGSRRAGELFF
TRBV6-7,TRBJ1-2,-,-,TGTGCCAGCAGTTACTCGTCGGGACGGGGCTATGGCTACACCTTC,CASSYSSGRGYGYTF
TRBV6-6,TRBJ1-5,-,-,TGTGCCAGCAGTTGGGACTCGACTAGGGGCAGGGATCAGCCCCAGCATTTT,CASSWDSTRGRDQPQHF
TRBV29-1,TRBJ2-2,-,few,TGCAGCGGTACTAACTCGAACACCGGGGAGCTGTTTTTT,CSGTNSNTGELFF
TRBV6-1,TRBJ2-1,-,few,TGTGCCAGCAGTGACCCGACGACACCCCGGGGGACCTACAATGAGCAGTTCTTC,CASSDPTTPRGTYNEQFF
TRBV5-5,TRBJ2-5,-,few,TGTGCCAGCAGGCTTAGCCCACAAGGGAACCAAGAGACCCAGTACTTC,CASRLSPQGNQETQYF